Below, 22 T cell receptor beta chains from the same sample are listed, as sequenced in a study of PD-1 blockade in classical Hodgkin lymphoma (dated by TCRdb to about 2020). Taken with the paper, the label for time point translates to: newly diagnosed, previously untreated cHL patient sample. Using a Miltenyi CD4+ T cell isolation kit, CD4+ T cells were purified from thawed PBMCs through magnetic negative selection. The library came from the immunoSEQ multiplex PCR assay. This is the immuneACCESS table as TCRdb keeps it, with only in-frame sequences that have V and J called. A part of the clones is gone; compared with another copy, unresolved V genes explain less than half, and the rest is unexplained. This sample comprises more than 25,000 clones, around 90% of them detected only once. The ten largest make up 0.3% to 0.4% of the sample. Sequencing was carried out using CD4+ T cells from blood. The receptors here all came from a human donor with classical Hodgkin lymphoma.

J is TRBJ2-2 and V is TRBV4-1; D call uncertain. There are 13 residues in the CDR3. The V end was cut by 4 bases, the J end by 5 bases, with 8 bases between. Germline V gene lookup returns CDR1 MGHRA and CDR2 YSYEKL. CDR3 loop: CASSLDLTGELFF. For the CDR3, the DNA is TGCGCCAGCAGCCTAGACTTGACCGGGGAGCTGTTTTTT.

The chain uses TRBV25-1 and TRBJ2-1, with 7 bases that match TRBD2. V lost 1 base to trimming and J lost 0 bases; unmatched junction nucleotides: 0. CDR3 size: 15 residues. CDR1 is MGHDK and CDR2 is SYGVNS in the germline V gene. CDR3 region: CASSEWGGSYNEQFF. The CDR3 coding sequence is TGTGCCAGCAGTGAATGGGGGGGCTCCTACAATGAGCAGTTCTTC.

The chain is built from TRBV28 and TRBJ1-1, with D unresolved. Germline lookup yields CDR1 MDHEN and CDR2 SYDVKM. The CDR3 extends over 11 amino acids. The germline V and J ends were trimmed by 5 bases and 11 bases, with 12 bases remaining between them. CDR3 in DNA: TGTGCCAGCAGTACAGCACGCGGGGCTTTCTTT. It encodes CASSTARGAFF.

This rearrangement joins TRBV28 to TRBJ2-7; 10 nucleotides line up with TRBD1. This CDR3 contains 15 residues. After removal of 6 bases from V and 5 bases from J, the junction contained 10 bases not matched to a gene. The germline V gene has CDR1 MDHEN and CDR2 SYDVKM. CDR3 protein: CASSRPGQGRDEQYF. Here the CDR3 DNA reads TGTGCCAGCAGCCGACCGGGACAGGGGAGGGACGAGCAGTACTTC.

The chain has TRBV14 and TRBJ2-1; 9 positions agree with TRBD2. There are 14 residues in the CDR3. Germline V gives CDR1 SGHDN, CDR2 FVKESK. The V segment lost 2 bases and the J segment 10 bases; nucleotides outside the gene matches: 6. CDR3 sequence: CASSQTQLAGEQFF. The CDR3 coding sequence is TGTGCCAGCAGCCAAACCCAACTAGCGGGCGAGCAGTTCTTC. Full variable domain (outside the CDR3, taken from reference TRBV14 and TRBJ2-1): EAGVTQFPSHSVIEKGQTVTLRCDPISGHDNLYWYRRVMGKEIKFLLHFVKESKQDESGMPNNRFLAERTGGTYSTLKVQPAELEDSGVYFCASSQTQLAGEQFFGPGTRLTVL.

The chain combines TRBV5-5 with TRBJ2-1, with unresolved D. Trimming took off 4 bases at V and 5 bases at J, with 13 bases between the two ends. The CDR3 runs 14 residues. Per the germline V gene, CDR1 is SGHKS and CDR2 is YYEKEE (reference sequence). CDR3 sequence reads: CASSLPGSNNEQFF. As DNA, the CDR3 is TGTGCCAGCAGCCTACCGGGTTCTAACAATGAGCAGTTCTTC.

The V call is TRBV10-2, the J call TRBJ2-5; TRBD1 might be the D (5 bases). Germline V gives CDR1 WSHSY, CDR2 SAAADI. The CDR3 runs to 13 residues. Trimming took off 2 bases at V and 3 bases at J, with 7 bases between the two ends. The CDR3 DNA reads TGCGCCAGCAGTGAGGGCAGGGAAGAGACCCAGTACTTC. Translation: CASSEGREETQYF.

The rearrangement uses TRBV23-1 and TRBJ2-7; 12 bases are a match to TRBD2. Being an ORF, TRBV23-1 has a function that is uncertain. V lost 3 bases and J lost 0; bases outside the gene matches: 15. The CDR3 consists of 20 residues. CDR3 sequence: CASSHSKWTSGTFGSYEQYF. For the CDR3, the DNA is TGCGCCAGCAGTCATTCGAAATGGACTAGCGGGACCTTTGGCTCCTACGAGCAGTACTTC.

The chain combines TRBV5-4 with TRBJ2-2; D unresolved. V lost 7 bases and J 4 bases, leaving 17 bases between the germline ends. The germline V gene encodes CDR1 SGHNT and CDR2 YYREEE (reference sequence). CDR3 length: 15 residues. CDR3 residues: CASRHRGPGTGELFF. The CDR3 nucleotides read TGTGCCAGCCGTCATCGAGGACCGGGCACCGGGGAGCTGTTTTTT.

The table lists this clone with a count of one. The chain uses TRBV7-3 and TRBJ2-7; no reliable D call. The germline V gene has CDR1 SGHTA and CDR2 FQGTGA. The CDR3 consists of 16 residues. V gave up 5 bases and J gave up 3 bases, with 20 bases separating them. CDR3 sequence: CASSPGRFPARYEQYF. In DNA form, the CDR3 reads TGTGCCAGCAGCCCCGGTCGGTTCCCGGCGCGCTACGAGCAGTACTTC. The full variable domain, its missing parts supplied by reference TRBV7-3 and TRBJ2-7, is GAGVSQTPSNKVTEKGKYVELRCDPISGHTALYWYRQSLGQGPEFLIYFQGTGAADDSGLPNDRFFAVRPEGSVSTLKIQRTERGDSAVYLCASSPGRFPARYEQYFGPGTRLTVT.

V usage is TRBV18 and J usage is TRBJ1-4; 9 nucleotides match TRBD1. The CDR3 totals 14 residues. J gave up 10 bases and V 6 bases, and 9 bases lay outside the gene matches. Germline lookup yields CDR1 KGHSH and CDR2 LQKENI. CDR3 in DNA: TGTGCCAGCTCTCCCGGACAGGGGCACGGAAAACTGTTTTTT. This translates into CASSPGQGHGKLFF. Together with reference TRBV18 and TRBJ1-4, the CDR3 gives the full variable domain: NAGVMQNPRHLVRRRGQEARLRCSPMKGHSHVYWYRQLPEEGLKFMVYLQKENIIDESGMPKERFSAEFPKEGPSILRIQQVVRGDSAAYFCASSPGQGHGKLFFGSGTQLSVL.

This clone was picked up one time. This chain connects TRBV19 to TRBJ1-4; weak D call: TRBD1 (6 bases). Germline loops: CDR1 LNHDA, CDR2 SQIVND (reference sequence). The CDR3 totals 15 residues. The V end was cut by 5 bases, the J end by 4 bases, with 14 bases between. CDR3 DNA sequence: TGTGCCAGTAGTGCCCGGGACACTCTTAATGAAAAACTGTTTTTT. Protein: CASSARDTLNEKLFF.

This chain joins TRBV18 and TRBJ1-1; a possible D gene is TRBD1 (6 bases). Trimming removed 4 bases at V and 1 base at J, with 13 bases between. The germline CDR1 and CDR2 sequences are KGHSH and LQKENI. The CDR3 has 15 amino acids. DNA of the CDR3: TGTGCCAGCTCACTAGGGGGGGCCGGGAACACTGAAGCTTTCTTT. Translating it yields CASSLGGAGNTEAFF.

For the CDR3, the DNA is TGTGCCAGCAGTCCCTCCCCTTCCTACAATGAGCAGTTCTTC. Amino acid sequence: CASSPSPSYNEQFF. The chain combines TRBV28 with TRBJ2-1, with no clear D. Deletions cut 5 bases from V and 1 base from J, with 9 bases between. The CDR3 loop spans 14 amino acids. Germline CDR1 is MDHEN and CDR2 is SYDVKM.

V is TRBV6-5 and J is TRBJ1-1; D may be TRBD1 (5 bases). The CDR3 runs 14 residues. Between the trimmed V and J ends, which lost 1 base and 6 bases, there was a span of 12 bases. CDR1 MNHEY and CDR2 SVGAGI come from the germline V gene. CDR3 nucleotide sequence: TGTGCCAGCAGTTACTTTCTGGGGGAACCTGAAGCTTTCTTT. Encoded protein: CASSYFLGEPEAFF.

The J gene is TRBJ2-3, the V gene TRBV7-2; D gene ambiguous. The CDR3 length is 15 residues. Trimming took 5 bases from V and 0 from J, leaving 12 bases between them. Germline V CDR1 and CDR2: SGHTA, FQGNSA. CDR3 region: CASSHQVSSTDTQYF. CDR3 DNA: TGTGCCAGCAGCCACCAGGTATCTAGCACAGATACGCAGTATTTT.

This chain connects TRBV7-2 to TRBJ2-6; D unresolved. The CDR3 is made up of 15 amino acids. Germline V gives CDR1 SGHTA, CDR2 FQGNSA. V was trimmed by 1 base and J by 4 bases, leaving 8 bases between them. CDR3 sequence reads: CASSLGSGGANVLTF. The CDR3 nucleotides read TGTGCCAGCAGCTTAGGGTCGGGCGGGGCCAACGTCCTGACTTTC.

This chain links TRBV6-5 with TRBJ2-5; D possibly corresponds to TRBD2 (6 bases). The germline V gene encodes CDR1 MNHEY and CDR2 SVGAGI. There are 16 residues in the CDR3. Trimming stripped 4 bases from V and 2 bases from J, with 17 bases between. The CDR3 DNA follows: TGTGCCAGCAGTTTCCCCCGTAGTAGCGGACAAGAGACCCAGTACTTC. This translates into CASSFPRSSGQETQYF.

The CDR3 nucleotides read TGTGCCAGTAGTATAGATAGGACAAGAGGGAATCAGCCCCAGCATTTT. Translated: CASSIDRTRGNQPQHF. The chain joins TRBV19 to TRBJ1-5, with a possible D match to TRBD1 (5 bases). The germline gives CDR1 LNHDA, CDR2 SQIVND (reference sequence). Trimming removed 0 bases from V and 4 bases from J, with 13 bases in between. The CDR3 has 16 residues.

V gene TRBV7-2 combines with J gene TRBJ1-2; D remains ambiguous. Germline assignment: CDR1 SGHTA and CDR2 FQGNSA. The CDR3 consists of 12 residues. Trimming cost V 3 bases and J 8 bases, with 10 bases left between them. The CDR3 here is CASSLGEMGYTF. CDR3 coding DNA: TGTGCCAGCAGCTTGGGAGAGATGGGCTACACCTTC.

This clone was seen once. The V gene is TRBV28, the J gene TRBJ1-2; D may be TRBD1 (6 bases). V lost 4 bases and J lost 7, with 19 bases in between. This CDR3 has 15 residues. Germline V CDR1 and CDR2: MDHEN, SYDVKM. The CDR3 DNA sequence: TGTGCCAGCAGTTGGGGCGGCAGGGGATCTAGTGGCTACACCTTC. Amino acid sequence: CASSWGGRGSSGYTF.

The chain recombines TRBV7-3 with TRBJ1-1; TRBD1 matches at 7 bases. Germline CDR1 SGHTA, CDR2 FQGTGA. With 6 bases clipped from V and 0 bases from J, the junction kept 10 bases outside the gene matches. The CDR3 contains 16 residues. CDR3 nucleotides: TGTGCCAGCAGTCGTCAGGGGGGGCAGATGAACACTGAAGCTTTCTTT. It is translated as CASSRQGGQMNTEAFF.